These 15 T cell receptor beta chains came from one sample sequenced in a study of shared clonotypes between healthy human individuals. Profiling relied on immunoSEQ multiplex PCR, and the TCRdb table lists in-frame clones only, not all of them. The table shows 780,000 or so clones, with roughly 72% occurring only once. Sequenced: memory CD4+ T cells sorted from blood. Documented subset: CD45RA-negative fraction. Receptor source: a young woman in good health.

As regards this clone: A far larger clone differs by one base, so this is likely a read error. V usage is TRBV5-6 and J usage is TRBJ1-4; no clear D. V lost 5 bases and J lost 0, with 5 bases in between. Germline V gene data show CDR1 as SGHDT and CDR2 as YYEEEE. There are 13 residues in the CDR3. CDR3 nucleotides: TGTGCCAGCAGTCGAGCAACTAATGAAAAACTGTTTTTT. Translating gives CASSRATNEKLFF.

The chain has TRBV10-3 and TRBJ1-1; TRBD1 might be the D (6 bases). The V end was cut by 4 bases, the J end by 5 bases, with 14 bases between. CDR3 length: 14 amino acids. Per the germline V gene, CDR1 is ENHRY and CDR2 is SYGVKD. Written as DNA, the CDR3 is TGTGCCATCAGTGCTCTGGGGGCTGGAACTGAAGCTTTCTTT. This gives the protein CAISALGAGTEAFF.

As regards this clone: The sample has other DNA sequences that encode this CDR3 too. The chain has TRBV5-1 and TRBJ2-7, with D perhaps TRBD2 (5 bases). Trimming cost V 5 bases and J 2 bases, with 8 bases left between them. The germline V gene has CDR1 SGHRS and CDR2 YFSETQ. This CDR3 contains 12 residues. CDR3 sequence reads: CASRGETYEQYF. The CDR3 nucleotides are TGCGCCAGCAGGGGAGAAACCTACGAGCAGTACTTC.

The chain links TRBV7-8 to TRBJ2-5, with D hard to call. Deletions cut 5 bases from V and 5 bases from J, with 9 bases between. CDR3 length equals 12 residues. The germline V gene has CDR1 SGHVS and CDR2 FQNEAQ. The CDR3 region has the DNA TGTGCCAGCAGCCCGGTGGGGGAGACCCAGTACTTC. This gives the protein CASSPVGETQYF.

This clone occurred once. The rearrangement joins TRBV4-2 to TRBJ1-2; 9 bases agree with TRBD1. V was clipped by 1 base and J by 2 bases; unmatched bases: 14. CDR3 length: 19 residues. Germline V gene sequence: CDR1 LGHNA, CDR2 YNFKEQ. In DNA form, the CDR3 reads TGTGCCAGCAGCCAAGTAGGGGCACGGTCAGGGACAGGGAACTATGGCTACACCTTC. The encoded protein is CASSQVGARSGTGNYGYTF.

This chain connects TRBV7-9 to TRBJ1-4; no clear D gene. V lost 5 bases and J 5 bases, leaving 12 bases between the germline ends. The CDR3 is 14 residues long. Germline V CDR1 and CDR2: SEHNR, FQNEAQ (reference sequence). CDR3 protein: CASSLGRENEKLFF. The CDR3 DNA reads as TGTGCCAGCAGCCTAGGAAGGGAAAATGAAAAACTGTTTTTT. The full variable domain, in which reference TRBV7-9 and TRBJ1-4 provide the parts outside the CDR3, is DTGVSQNPRHKITKRGQNVTFRCDPISEHNRLYWYRQTLGQGPEFLTYFQNEAQLEKSRLLSDRFSAERPKGSFSTLEIQRTEQGDSAMYLCASSLGRENEKLFFGSGTQLSVL.

The J gene is TRBJ1-2, the V gene TRBV19, with 7 bases matching TRBD1. The CDR3 runs 15 residues. V dropped 5 bases and J dropped 5; count of bases not matched to a gene: 11. CDR1 is LNHDA, CDR2 SQIVND, per germline (reference sequence). In DNA, the CDR3 is TGTGCCAGTAGTCACACCGGGACAGAACTTTATGGCTACACCTTC. Amino acids: CASSHTGTELYGYTF. The variable domain in full, with the rest retrieved from reference TRBV19 and TRBJ1-2, is DGGITQSPKYLFRKEGQNVTLSCEQNLNHDAMYWYRQDPGQGLRLIYYSQIVNDFQKGDIAEGYSVSREKKESFPLTVTSAQKNPTAFYLCASSHTGTELYGYTFGSGTRLTVV.

Note on this clone: This sample includes further DNA sequences coding for the same CDR3. The chain employs TRBV5-1 and TRBJ2-1, with TRBD2 matching over 10 bases. Per germline, CDR1 SGHRS and CDR2 YFSETQ. The CDR3 contains 15 residues. J gave up 4 bases and V 7 bases, and 8 bases lay outside the gene matches. The CDR3 loop is CASSPSSGSYNEQFF. CDR3 in DNA: TGCGCCAGCTCACCATCTAGCGGGAGTTACAATGAGCAGTTCTTC.

CDR3 region: CASSSVRGASYEQYF. The CDR3 nucleotides read TGTGCCAGCAGCTCGGTCCGGGGGGCATCCTACGAGCAGTACTTC. The chain recombines TRBV11-2 with TRBJ2-7; tentatively, D is TRBD2 (7 bases). The germline V and J ends were trimmed by 4 bases and 1 base, with 14 bases remaining between them. Germline V gene data show CDR1 as SGHAT and CDR2 as FQNNGV. This CDR3 spans 15 amino acids. Based on the CDR3 plus reference TRBV11-2 and TRBJ2-7, the full variable domain is EAGVAQSPRYKIIEKRQSVAFWCNPISGHATLYWYQQILGQGPKLLIQFQNNGVVDDSQLPKDRFSAERLKGVDSTLKIQPAKLEDSAVYLCASSSVRGASYEQYFGPGTRLTVT.

The chain combines TRBV19 with TRBJ2-7; no firm D call. V dropped 5 bases and J dropped 4 bases, with 12 bases sitting between them. This CDR3 is built from 13 residues. Per the germline V gene, CDR1 is LNHDA and CDR2 is SQIVND (reference sequence). The CDR3 loop is CASSSLDAYEQYF. Here the CDR3 DNA reads TGTGCCAGTAGTTCCCTTGACGCTTACGAGCAGTACTTC.

V is TRBV19 and J is TRBJ2-1; D call uncertain. V lost 3 bases and J lost 3, with 12 bases in between. This CDR3 spans 15 amino acids. CDR1 is LNHDA, CDR2 SQIVND, per germline (reference sequence). The CDR3 is CASSITTASYNEQFF. The CDR3 DNA reads as TGTGCCAGTAGTATTACGACTGCAAGCTACAATGAGCAGTTCTTC.

The J gene is TRBJ2-1, the V gene TRBV11-2; possible D gene TRBD2, 5 bases. The V end lost 5 bases, the J end lost 5 bases, and 13 bases lay between the germline ends. The CDR3 covers 14 residues. CDR1 SGHAT and CDR2 FQNNGV come from the germline V gene. CDR3 nucleotides: TGTGCCAGCAGCCCAGGACTTCTGAACAATGAGCAGTTCTTC. This codes for CASSPGLLNNEQFF.

V and J are TRBV30 and TRBJ2-1; TRBD2 aligns across 9 bases. V lost 2 bases, J lost 7 bases, and 9 bases stayed unmatched. This CDR3 region has 15 residues. CDR1 and CDR2 from the germline V gene are GTSNPN and SVGIG (reference sequence). CDR3 nucleotide sequence: TGTGCCTGGAGTCGGGACCCTAGCGGGACTAATGAGCAGTTCTTC. It is translated as CAWSRDPSGTNEQFF.

The CDR3 DNA reads TGCGCCAGCCTTTCTTATAACTATGGCTACACCTTC. Translated: CASLSYNYGYTF. The chain combines TRBV10-2 with TRBJ1-2; unclear D gene. V dropped 8 bases and J dropped 1 base, with 8 bases sitting between them. There are 12 residues in the CDR3. The V gene's germline CDR1 is WSHSY and CDR2 SAAADI.

The chain couples TRBV11-2 to TRBJ2-5, with 7 nucleotides matching TRBD2. There are 15 residues in the CDR3. The ends lost 5 bases at V and 2 bases at J; junction bases unmatched: 8. The V gene's germline CDR1 is SGHAT and CDR2 FQNNGV. The CDR3 region has the DNA TGTGCCAGCAGCGGGGGGGTGCAAACTCAAGAGACCCAGTACTTC. This gives the protein CASSGGVQTQETQYF.